These 22 T cell receptor beta chains originate from one sample sequenced in a study of T-cell memory formation after mild COVID-19. One entry per CDR3 protein, called by TCRdb with MiXCR from the 5' RACE reads. This sample has about 560,000 distinct CDR3 sequences, with 18% found just once. Sequencing used PBMCs or a T cell subset sorted from them (not recorded which). All receptors derive from an adult woman who had mild COVID-19 (a few samples of this study predate the infection). Cell type and time point are not known.

This clonotype was counted only a few times. The chain couples TRBV7-2 to TRBJ2-7, with D possibly being TRBD2 (5 bases). The CDR3 extends over 14 amino acids. Germline CDR1 reads SGHTA; CDR2 reads FQGNSA. The V and J ends lost 3 bases and 2 bases respectively, with 11 bases between them. The CDR3, as DNA: TGTGCCAGCAGCTTTACGGACGGGGCCTACGAGCAGTACTTC. Translating gives CASSFTDGAYEQYF.

The chain recombines TRBV20-1 with TRBJ2-5; TRBD2 matches at 14 bases. Germline V gene sequence: CDR1 DFQATT, CDR2 SNEGSKA (reference sequence). This CDR3 has 16 residues. V was pared by 5 bases and J by 4 bases, with 9 bases of the junction left unmatched. The CDR3 here is CSAGPTSGGALETQYF. CDR3 sequence (DNA): TGCAGTGCTGGGCCGACTAGCGGGGGGGCATTAGAGACCCAGTACTTC.

The chain couples TRBV20-1 to TRBJ2-5; 9 bases are shared with TRBD2. The CDR3 has 15 amino acids. The V gene's germline CDR1 is DFQATT and CDR2 SNEGSKA (reference sequence). Losses at the gene ends were 1 base for V and 0 bases for J; bases not matched to a gene: 3. CDR3 bases: TGCAGTGCTAGAGCAAGCGGGAGGTACCAAGAGACCCAGTACTTC. Amino acids: CSARASGRYQETQYF.

This chain uses TRBV11-2 with TRBJ2-7; D tentatively reads TRBD1 or TRBD2 (5 bases each). V was cut by 5 bases and J by 3 bases, with 20 bases left in between. Germline values: CDR1 SGHAT, CDR2 FQNNGV. The length of the CDR3 is 16 residues. CDR3 bases: TGTGCCAGCAGCGAACCCTTAATAGGGACGAACTACGAGCAGTACTTC. It yields the protein CASSEPLIGTNYEQYF.

This CDR3 is CASSLVRGRAHEQYF. The CDR3 nucleotides read TGTGCCAGCAGCTTAGTACGGGGGAGGGCACACGAGCAGTACTTC. The V gene is TRBV7-2, the J gene TRBJ2-7; 7 bases are shared with TRBD2. Germline CDR1 and CDR2: SGHTA and FQGNSA. CDR3 size: 15 residues. V lost 1 base and J lost 5; bases outside the gene matches: 8.

This clonotype was counted ten times or more. The chain uses TRBV7-2 and TRBJ2-5; 8 positions agree with TRBD2. Trimming cost V 2 bases and J 3 bases; bases outside gene matches: 2. The CDR3 is 14 amino acids. Germline-derived CDR1 and CDR2 are SGHTA and FQGNSA. The CDR3: CASSLQAGEETQYF. For the CDR3, the DNA is TGTGCCAGCAGCTTACAAGCGGGAGAAGAGACCCAGTACTTC.

J is TRBJ1-2 and V is TRBV7-8; 7 positions match TRBD1. The ends lost 5 bases at V and 8 bases at J; junction bases unmatched: 8. CDR3 size: 13 residues. Per germline, CDR1 SGHVS and CDR2 FQNEAQ. The CDR3 bases are TGTGCCAGCAGCGCGCGGGACAGCCGCGGCTACACCTTC. Protein sequence: CASSARDSRGYTF.

The rearrangement links TRBV5-6 to TRBJ2-7; 9 nucleotides match TRBD1. The CDR3 runs 14 residues. The V gene end was trimmed by 4 bases and the J gene end by 5 bases; junction bases not matched to a gene: 7. Germline assignment: CDR1 SGHDT and CDR2 YYEEEE. The CDR3 reads CASSPGTGQHEQYF. In DNA form, the CDR3 reads TGTGCCAGCAGCCCCGGGACAGGGCAACACGAGCAGTACTTC.

The rearrangement uses TRBV12-3 or TRBV12-4 and TRBJ2-1, with a tentative D call TRBD2 (5 bases). V shed 5 bases and J shed 9 bases, with 17 bases lying between them. The CDR3 is 14 amino acids. CDR3 DNA sequence: TGTGCCAGCAGTCTACAGACGAGGGTCGGTGAGCAGTTCTTC. The encoded protein is CASSLQTRVGEQFF.

V gene TRBV5-6 combines with J gene TRBJ1-1; D gene unclear. Germline V gives CDR1 SGHDT, CDR2 YYEEEE. Trimming shortened V by 0 bases and J by 1 base, and 10 bases separated the two germline ends. CDR3 size: 15 residues. CDR3 region: CASSLDQSWNTEAFF. Written as DNA, the CDR3 is TGTGCCAGCAGCTTGGATCAGTCGTGGAACACTGAAGCTTTCTTT.

The sample holds a few counts of this clonotype. CDR3 sequence: CASSPGTGGHNEQFF. The CDR3 region has the DNA TGCGCCAGCAGCCCCGGGACAGGGGGACACAATGAGCAGTTCTTC. The rearrangement joins TRBV5-1 to TRBJ2-1; 11 nucleotides match TRBD1. The CDR3 covers 15 residues. With 4 bases clipped from V and 5 bases from J, the junction kept 5 bases outside the gene matches. CDR1 is SGHRS, CDR2 YFSETQ, per germline.

V is TRBV19 and J is TRBJ1-3, with D possibly TRBD1 on 5 matching bases. The germline CDR1 and CDR2 sequences are LNHDA and SQIVND (reference sequence). Trimming stripped 3 bases from V and 1 base from J, with 13 bases between. The CDR3 extends over 16 amino acids. The CDR3 sequence: CASSIQGSLSGNTIYF. The CDR3 coding sequence is TGTGCCAGTAGTATTCAGGGATCTCTTTCTGGAAACACCATATATTTT.

In this sample, this clonotype turned up many times. The chain recombines TRBV5-1 with TRBJ2-4; D may be TRBD1 (5 bases). With 4 bases removed from V and 6 bases from J, the gap between germline ends came to 14 bases. CDR1 and CDR2 (germline): SGHRS, YFSETQ. The CDR3 extends over 14 amino acids. This chain's CDR3 is CASSPSPDRNIQYF. The CDR3 DNA follows: TGCGCCAGCAGCCCTTCGCCCGACAGAAACATTCAGTACTTC.

For the CDR3, the DNA is TGCAGTGCTAAGCCGGGACCTCTAGAAGAGACCCAGTACTTC. Translating it yields CSAKPGPLEETQYF. The J gene is TRBJ2-5, the V gene TRBV20-1, with D perhaps assigned TRBD1 or TRBD2 (5 bases each). Germline lookup yields CDR1 DFQATT and CDR2 SNEGSKA (reference sequence). V was clipped by 4 bases and J by 3 bases, with 15 bases between them. The CDR3 is 14 amino acids.

The table lists this clonotype with many counts. V usage is TRBV12-3 or TRBV12-4 and J usage is TRBJ1-3; D gene uncertain. The CDR3 totals 14 residues. The germline V and J ends were trimmed by 6 bases and 1 base, with 10 bases remaining between them. This CDR3 is CASSQGFSGNTIYF. Here the CDR3 DNA reads TGTGCCAGCAGCCAAGGGTTTTCTGGAAACACCATATATTTT.

This sequence joins TRBV19 and TRBJ2-7; 9 bases are a match to TRBD2. In germline, CDR1 is LNHDA, CDR2 SQIVND (reference sequence). The V and J ends lost 2 bases and 7 bases, in that order; junction bases with no gene match: 6. The CDR3 spans 14 residues. CDR3 sequence reads: CASSILAGPREQYF. In DNA form, the CDR3 reads TGTGCCAGTAGTATACTAGCGGGACCCCGGGAGCAGTACTTC.

The chain combines TRBV5-1 with TRBJ2-3; no reliable D call. CDR1 and CDR2 from the germline V gene are SGHRS and YFSETQ. The CDR3 is made up of 16 amino acids. V lost 0 bases and J 1 base, leaving 12 bases between the germline ends. The CDR3 spells CASSLDVGRRTDTQYF. For the CDR3, the DNA is TGCGCCAGCAGCTTGGACGTGGGTCGGCGCACAGATACGCAGTATTTT.

This chain uses TRBV6-1 with TRBJ2-1, with TRBD2 identical over 12 bases. With V trimmed by 7 bases and J by 4 bases, 5 bases remained unmatched. Germline V gene sequence: CDR1 MNHNS, CDR2 SASEGT. The CDR3 spans 15 residues. This chain's CDR3 is CASNLLAGGYNEQFF. The CDR3 nucleotides read TGTGCCAGCAATCTACTAGCGGGGGGTTACAATGAGCAGTTCTTC.

This clonotype occurred a few times. V usage is TRBV5-1 and J usage is TRBJ1-5, with 8 nucleotides matching TRBD1. CDR3 length: 15 residues. Germline lookup yields CDR1 SGHRS and CDR2 YFSETQ. V shed 0 bases, J shed 4 bases, and the junction held 3 bases outside the gene matches. CDR3 bases: TGCGCCAGCAGCTTGGGGACAGGGTGGAATCAGCCCCAGCATTTT. This gives the protein CASSLGTGWNQPQHF.

A few counts support this clonotype. The chain combines TRBV2 with TRBJ2-3; D unclear. Trimming took 6 bases from V and 0 from J, leaving 7 bases between them. Germline V gene lookup returns CDR1 SNHLY and CDR2 FYNNEI. The CDR3 runs 13 residues. CDR3 residues: CASRPVSTDTQYF. CDR3 bases: TGTGCCAGCAGACCCGTAAGCACAGATACGCAGTATTTT.

This clonotype was counted a few times. The CDR3: CASSLEVGQIQETQYF. CDR3 in DNA: TGCGCCAGCAGCTTGGAGGTTGGGCAGATCCAAGAGACCCAGTACTTC. The chain couples TRBV5-1 to TRBJ2-5; D unresolved. There are 16 residues in the CDR3. V was cut by 0 bases and J by 1 base, with 13 bases left in between. CDR1 and CDR2 (germline): SGHRS, YFSETQ.

This chain links TRBV15 with TRBJ2-2; 12 bases align to TRBD2. There are 18 residues in the CDR3. CDR1 and CDR2 (germline): LNHNV, YYDKDF (reference sequence). The junction had 8 bases not matched to a gene; V was cut back by 3 bases and J by 3 bases. The CDR3 region is CATSRGLAGGLDTGELFF. The DNA for the CDR3 is TGTGCCACCAGCAGGGGACTAGCGGGCGGACTGGACACCGGGGAGCTGTTTTTT.